The 17 T cell receptor beta chains given below trace back to one sample, sequenced in a study of CD8+CD57+ T cells in acquired aplastic anemia. Sequenced patients had shown CD8+CD57+ cell expansion by flow cytometry. Genomic DNA templated the TCR beta VDJ and CDR3 profiling. Using its own MiXCR run on the reads, TCRdb lists one record per CDR3 protein. The sample includes some 180,000 distinct CDR3 sequences, almost 50% of them seen just once. What was sequenced was sorted CD4+, CD8+, or CD8+CD57+ T cells (not recorded which) from PBMCs. These receptors all stem from a human donor with aplastic anemia.

There are many counts of this clonotype. This chain uses TRBV19 with TRBJ2-5; D gene ambiguous. Trimming took 5 bases from V and 3 from J, leaving 16 bases between them. Per germline, CDR1 LNHDA and CDR2 SQIVND (reference sequence). There are 15 residues in the CDR3. In DNA, the CDR3 is TGTGCCAGTAGTCCCCGGCAGGTGGGGAAAGAGACCCAGTACTTC. Translating it yields CASSPRQVGKETQYF.

The chain couples TRBV20-1 to TRBJ1-6; 7 bases are shared with TRBD1. CDR1 is DFQATT, CDR2 SNEGSKA, per germline (reference sequence). V was clipped by 1 base and J by 6 bases; unmatched bases: 3. The CDR3 consists of 14 residues. CDR3 in amino acids: CSARAGQLNSPLHF. The CDR3 DNA sequence: TGCAGTGCTAGAGCGGGACAGCTTAATTCACCCCTCCACTTT.

This clonotype is termed medium-sized (0.01 to 0.1%). CDR3 sequence (DNA): TGTGCCAGCAGCTTGGGGGGGACAGGGGTTTTTGGCACAGATACGCAGTATTTT. It yields the protein CASSLGGTGVFGTDTQYF. The chain couples TRBV5-6 to TRBJ2-3, with 10 bases aligning to TRBD1. CDR1 is SGHDT, CDR2 YYEEEE, per germline. V lost 0 bases to trimming and J lost 1 base; unmatched junction nucleotides: 8. This CDR3 contains 18 residues.

V usage is TRBV24-1 and J usage is TRBJ1-2, with TRBD1 matching over 11 bases. V lost 2 bases to trimming and J lost 12 bases; unmatched junction nucleotides: 7. This CDR3 is 14 amino acids long. Germline CDR1 and CDR2: KGHDR and SFDVKD. In nucleotides, the CDR3 is TGTGCCACCAGTGATTCCGGGACAGGGGGTCATCACACCTTC. Translated, it gives CATSDSGTGGHHTF.

This clonotype was found many times. The V and J genes are TRBV4-1 and TRBJ2-5; perhaps D is TRBD1 or TRBD2 (7 bases each). The germline gives CDR1 MGHRA, CDR2 YSYEKL. V was pared by 0 bases and J by 4 bases, with 15 bases between. The CDR3 runs 16 residues. DNA for the CDR3: TGCGCCAGCAGCCAAGATGCTGGCAGGGGGGGAGAGACCCAGTACTTC. Translation: CASSQDAGRGGETQYF.

Ten or more counts support this clonotype. This chain connects TRBV7-3 to TRBJ2-2; TRBD2 matches 11 bases. Germline V gene sequence: CDR1 SGHTA, CDR2 FQGTGA. The V segment lost 0 bases and the J segment 10 bases; nucleotides outside the gene matches: 1. The CDR3 spans 14 residues. For the CDR3, the DNA is TGTGCCAGCAGCTTAACGACTAGCGGGGAGGAGCTGTTTTTT. Amino acid sequence: CASSLTTSGEELFF.

At least ten counts were recorded for this clonotype. V is TRBV5-1 and J is TRBJ1-2, with 7 bases fitting TRBD1. The junction had 3 bases not matched to a gene; V was cut back by 4 bases and J by 0 bases. CDR3 size: 14 residues. Germline values: CDR1 SGHRS, CDR2 YFSETQ. Written as DNA, the CDR3 is TGCGCCAGCAGCCAGGGACAGACTAACTATGGCTACACCTTC. Translating it yields CASSQGQTNYGYTF.

The chain couples TRBV19 to TRBJ2-7; perhaps TRBD2 as D (6 bases). Germline lookup yields CDR1 LNHDA and CDR2 SQIVND (reference sequence). Trimming took off 5 bases at V and 0 bases at J, with 14 bases between the two ends. This CDR3 contains 15 residues. The CDR3 here is CASSRGRQSSYEQYF. CDR3 nucleotide sequence: TGTGCCAGTAGTCGGGGGAGACAGAGCTCCTACGAGCAGTACTTC.

This clonotype was seen once. With a much larger clone just one base away, this may be a read error. The V gene is TRBV25-1, the J gene TRBJ2-2, with D unclear. V lost 5 bases, J lost 3 bases, and 4 bases lay in between. Germline V gene sequence: CDR1 MGHDK, CDR2 SYGVNS. The length of the CDR3 is 12 residues. For the CDR3, the DNA is TGTGCCAGCAGTTGGTACACCGGGGAGCTGTTTTTT. This gives the protein CASSWYTGELFF. Together with reference TRBV25-1 and TRBJ2-2, the CDR3 gives the full variable domain: EADIYQTPRYLVIGTGKKITLECSQTMGHDKMYWYQQDPGMELHLIHYSYGVNSTEKGDLSSESTVSRIRTEHFPLTLESARPSHTSQYLCASSWYTGELFFGEGSRLTVL.

This clonotype was observed at least ten times. V is TRBV20-1 and J is TRBJ2-1, with TRBD2 matching over 9 bases. In germline, CDR1 is DFQATT, CDR2 SNEGSKA (reference sequence). This CDR3 is built from 14 residues. J was trimmed by 6 bases and V by 0 bases; bases with no gene match: 3. Here the CDR3 reads CSARDSGGINEQFF. CDR3 sequence (DNA): TGCAGTGCTAGAGATAGCGGGGGTATCAATGAGCAGTTCTTC.

The sample holds many counts of this clonotype. The chain carries TRBV19 and TRBJ1-6, with 7 positions matching TRBD1. V lost 3 bases and J lost 8; bases outside the gene matches: 10. Germline loops: CDR1 LNHDA, CDR2 SQIVND (reference sequence). The CDR3 runs to 16 residues. As DNA, the CDR3 is TGTGCCAGTAGTATGAAACGGGGGACAGTCCATTCACCCCTCCACTTT. Translation gives CASSMKRGTVHSPLHF.

V gene TRBV5-6 combines with J gene TRBJ2-4; D is ambiguous. Per germline, CDR1 SGHDT and CDR2 YYEEEE. Trimming left V 4 bases short and J 5 bases short, with 13 bases between. This CDR3 is 14 amino acids long. DNA of the CDR3: TGTGCCAGCAGCACTCGTGGTGTAGAAAACATTCAGTACTTC. The encoded protein is CASSTRGVENIQYF.

The chain recombines TRBV11-3 with TRBJ2-5, with 11 bases aligning to TRBD2. Germline lookup yields CDR1 SGHNT and CDR2 YENEEA. V shed 5 bases, J shed 4 bases, and the junction held 3 bases outside the gene matches. The CDR3 has 14 residues. As DNA, the CDR3 is TGTGCCAGCAGCCCACTAGCGGGAGTAGAGACCCAGTACTTC. It codes for CASSPLAGVETQYF. The full variable domain, rest sourced from reference TRBV11-3 and TRBJ2-5, is EAGVVQSPRYKIIEKKQPVAFWCNPISGHNTLYWYLQNLGQGPELLIRYENEEAVDDSQLPKDRFSAERLKGVDSTLKIQPAELGDSAVYLCASSPLAGVETQYFGPGTRLLVL.

This clonotype occurred many times. The chain is built from TRBV19 and TRBJ2-7; TRBD2 might be the D (6 bases). This CDR3 has 17 residues. The V end was cut by 5 bases, the J end by 6 bases, with 26 bases between. Germline V gene lookup returns CDR1 LNHDA and CDR2 SQIVND (reference sequence). DNA of the CDR3: TGTGCCAGTAGTGTCACCGGGGGTTTGGGAACCCCGGGCGAGCAGTACTTC. The encoded protein is CASSVTGGLGTPGEQYF.

The chain combines TRBV5-1 with TRBJ2-2; 9 bases align to TRBD1. Unmatched junction bases numbered 9, after V lost 0 bases and J lost 6 bases. Germline assignment: CDR1 SGHRS and CDR2 YFSETQ. The CDR3 covers 17 residues. Written as DNA, the CDR3 is TGCGCCAGCAGCTTGGCCGGGGGACAGGGACCCCCCGGGGAGCTGTTTTTT. The encoded protein is CASSLAGGQGPPGELFF.

This clonotype has a single count. This chain uses TRBV10-3 with TRBJ2-1; D is possibly TRBD2 (6 bases). The V end lost 0 bases, the J end lost 1 base, and 19 bases lay between the germline ends. Per germline, CDR1 ENHRY and CDR2 SYGVKD. This CDR3 spans 19 amino acids. Written as DNA, the CDR3 is TGTGCCATCAGTGAGTCGGGGGTTATGACGGGAGAGTCCTACAATGAGCAGTTCTTC. Its protein product is CAISESGVMTGESYNEQFF.

Many counts were recorded for this clonotype. The V call is TRBV11-3, the J call TRBJ2-7; no clear D gene. The CDR3 loop spans 14 amino acids. The germline V and J ends were trimmed by 2 bases and 3 bases, with 11 bases remaining between them. CDR1 and CDR2 from the germline V gene are SGHNT and YENEEA. CDR3 sequence (DNA): TGTGCCAGCAGCTTATGGTGTGACCACTACGAGCAGTACTTC. It yields the protein CASSLWCDHYEQYF.